A single sample gave rise to the 21 T cell receptor beta chains below, sequenced in a study of T cell responses to AZD1222 COVID-19 vaccine. The method was immunoSEQ multiplex PCR; TCRdb's version includes in-frame clones alone and lacks a portion of them. The profile shows 140,000 or so clones, approximately 92% of them singletons. Sequencing used peripheral blood, obtained on day 0 of AZD1222 vaccination. All receptors derive from an adult in good health.

V usage is TRBV7-2 and J usage is TRBJ2-5, with 9 bases identical to TRBD2. Germline V gene sequence: CDR1 SGHTA, CDR2 FQGNSA. J gave up 3 bases and V 1 base, and 9 bases lay outside the gene matches. The CDR3 is 17 amino acids. CDR3 loop: CASSLGGGGANKETQYF. CDR3 in DNA: TGTGCCAGCAGCTTAGGAGGCGGGGGGGCCAATAAAGAGACCCAGTACTTC.

The V call is TRBV15, the J call TRBJ1-2, with a possible D match to TRBD1 (5 bases). The CDR3 totals 15 residues. The V end lost 1 base, the J end lost 4 bases, and 13 bases lay between the germline ends. Germline V gene sequence: CDR1 LNHNV, CDR2 YYDKDF (reference sequence). Here the CDR3 DNA reads TGTGCCACCAGCAGAGGCGGGGGTCCGGGCTATGGCTACACCTTC. This translates into CATSRGGGPGYGYTF.

The chain combines TRBV18 with TRBJ2-3; the D call may be TRBD1 or TRBD2 (6 bases each). The germline V gene has CDR1 KGHSH and CDR2 LQKENI. Trimming pared 3 bases from V and 2 bases from J, leaving 12 bases between. The CDR3 covers 15 residues. The CDR3 coding sequence is TGTGCCAGCTCACCTTCCCCGGGGGCCACAGATACGCAGTATTTT. It codes for CASSPSPGATDTQYF.

The V and J genes are TRBV4-1 and TRBJ2-1; 10 nucleotides line up with TRBD2. Looked up from germline, CDR1 is MGHRA and CDR2 is YSYEKL. The CDR3 totals 20 residues. J was trimmed by 7 bases and V by 3 bases; bases with no gene match: 21. CDR3 DNA: TGCGCCAGCAGCCAGCAAACCTTAGCGGGGGGATCTCCGTTGAAGAATGAGCAGTTCTTC. It codes for CASSQQTLAGGSPLKNEQFF.

V usage is TRBV7-2 and J usage is TRBJ1-4; possible D gene TRBD1, 5 bases. The V gene lost 2 bases and the J gene lost 8 bases, with 12 bases spanning the gap. Germline loops: CDR1 SGHTA, CDR2 FQGNSA. This CDR3 comprises 14 residues. The CDR3 bases are TGTGCCAGCAGCTTAACCAGGGTCGACGAAAAACTGTTTTTT. Translating gives CASSLTRVDEKLFF.

The DNA of the CDR3 is TGTGCCAGGGGACACAGACTAGCGATCGCCTACAATGAGCAGTTCTTC. This encodes CARGHRLAIAYNEQFF. This rearrangement joins TRBV27 to TRBJ2-1, with TRBD2 identical over 8 bases. The V and J ends lost 9 bases and 2 bases, in that order; junction bases with no gene match: 12. Germline V gives CDR1 MNHEY, CDR2 SMNVEV (reference sequence). This CDR3 region has 16 residues.

The rearrangement links TRBV6-5 to TRBJ1-5; D not resolved. Deletions cut 5 bases from V and 5 bases from J, with 10 bases between. This CDR3 has 13 amino acids. CDR1 is MNHEY, CDR2 SVGAGI, per germline. CDR3 sequence: CASSTEADQPQHF. In nucleotides, the CDR3 is TGTGCCAGCAGTACCGAAGCGGATCAGCCCCAGCATTTT.

The chain links TRBV7-2 to TRBJ1-5; 11 positions match TRBD1. Germline V CDR1 and CDR2: SGHTA, FQGNSA. V lost 4 bases, J lost 4 bases, and 3 bases stayed unmatched. CDR3 length equals 15 residues. The CDR3 DNA sequence: TGTGCCAGCAGCTGGACAGGGGGCCGAAATCAGCCCCAGCATTTT. It yields the protein CASSWTGGRNQPQHF.

This sequence joins TRBV5-1 and TRBJ1-1; D gene uncertain. Per germline, CDR1 SGHRS and CDR2 YFSETQ. CDR3 length equals 14 residues. The V and J ends lost 5 bases and 5 bases respectively, with 16 bases between them. CDR3 amino acids: CASSRFPAETEAFF. The CDR3 nucleotides read TGCGCCAGCAGTAGATTCCCGGCCGAGACTGAAGCTTTCTTT.

Here the CDR3 DNA reads TGCAGTGCCCCAGCGGACACTGAAGCTTTCTTT. Translation gives CSAPADTEAFF. The rearrangement uses TRBV20-1 and TRBJ1-1; D gene unclear. The V gene lost 6 bases and the J gene lost 3 bases, with 8 bases spanning the gap. Germline V lookup: CDR1 DFQATT, CDR2 SNEGSKA (reference sequence). The CDR3 extends over 11 amino acids.

J is TRBJ2-7 and V is TRBV5-1; D tentatively fits TRBD1 or TRBD2 (6 bases each). In germline, CDR1 is SGHRS, CDR2 YFSETQ. Trimming took off 0 bases at V and 1 base at J, with 8 bases between the two ends. This CDR3 is 14 amino acids long. CDR3 loop: CASSLEGGSYEQYF. In nucleotides, the CDR3 is TGCGCCAGCAGCTTGGAGGGGGGATCCTACGAGCAGTACTTC.

The chain is built from TRBV19 and TRBJ2-2, with unresolved D. Trimming cost V 0 bases and J 5 bases, with 4 bases left between them. Germline CDR1 and CDR2: LNHDA and SQIVND (reference sequence). This CDR3 spans 13 amino acids. In nucleotides, the CDR3 is TGTGCCAGTAGTATAGAAGGTACCGGGGAGCTGTTTTTT. Its translation: CASSIEGTGELFF.

This chain connects TRBV12-5 to TRBJ1-1, with TRBD1 as a possible D gene (5 bases). Trimming shortened V by 1 base and J by 1 base, and 13 bases separated the two germline ends. The germline CDR1 and CDR2 sequences are LGHNT and FRNRAP. This CDR3 contains 16 residues. The CDR3 sequence is CASGLGTSPKNTEAFF. In DNA, the CDR3 is TGTGCTAGTGGTTTGGGGACATCTCCTAAGAACACTGAAGCTTTCTTT.

CDR3 sequence (DNA): TGTGCCTGTCGTCGGGGGCTAGCGGGAGTGACAGATACGCAGTATTTT. The encoded protein is CACRRGLAGVTDTQYF. The rearrangement joins TRBV30 to TRBJ2-3; 10 bases align to TRBD2. Germline lookup yields CDR1 GTSNPN and CDR2 SVGIG (reference sequence). The CDR3 has 16 residues. V gave up 6 bases and J gave up 3 bases; unmatched junction bases: 12.

The chain combines TRBV24-1 with TRBJ1-1, with D possibly TRBD1 on 5 matching bases. This CDR3 is 15 amino acids long. With 5 bases removed from V and 1 base from J, the gap between germline ends came to 13 bases. Germline V lookup: CDR1 KGHDR, CDR2 SFDVKD. CDR3 residues: CATSANGAPNTEAFF. CDR3 coding DNA: TGTGCCACCAGTGCGAACGGGGCACCGAACACTGAAGCTTTCTTT.

This chain links TRBV28 with TRBJ2-7, with TRBD2 identical over 9 bases. CDR1 MDHEN and CDR2 SYDVKM come from the germline V gene. CDR3 size: 14 residues. V shed 6 bases and J 3 bases; nucleotides not matched to a gene: 6. The CDR3 loop is CASRPGLASYEQYF. CDR3 nucleotides: TGTGCCAGCAGACCGGGACTAGCCAGCTACGAGCAGTACTTC.

The chain uses TRBV6-5 and TRBJ2-5, with 7 nucleotides matching TRBD2. Per germline, CDR1 MNHEY and CDR2 SVGAGI. V shed 4 bases, J shed 6 bases, and the junction held 2 bases outside the gene matches. This CDR3 spans 12 amino acids. CDR3 amino acids: CASSLAGKTQYF. The CDR3 DNA follows: TGTGCCAGCAGTTTAGCGGGCAAGACCCAGTACTTC.

Only one count was recorded for this clone. J is TRBJ2-1 and V is TRBV10-3; 9 bases are shared with TRBD1. The trim removed 2 bases at V and 6 bases at J, leaving 11 bases unmatched. The CDR3 extends over 17 amino acids. Germline V CDR1 and CDR2: ENHRY, SYGVKD. The CDR3 nucleotides read TGTGCCATCAGTGAGCCGGGGACAGGGTCTGTAACCAATGAGCAGTTCTTC. Encoded protein: CAISEPGTGSVTNEQFF.

The chain links TRBV6-4 to TRBJ1-1; 10 bases are a match to TRBD1. CDR1 and CDR2 from the germline V gene are MRHNA and SNTAGT. After removal of 6 bases from V and 5 bases from J, the junction contained 15 bases not matched to a gene. The CDR3 runs to 17 residues. The CDR3 DNA reads TGTGCCAGCAGCCCCTTTGGGACAGGGGCCGCGGGGACTGAAGCTTTCTTT. Amino acid sequence: CASSPFGTGAAGTEAFF.

The chain carries TRBV24-1 and TRBJ1-4, with D possibly being TRBD1 (5 bases). The V and J ends lost 10 bases and 4 bases respectively, with 24 bases between them. Germline assignment: CDR1 KGHDR and CDR2 SFDVKD. The CDR3 is made up of 17 amino acids. CDR3 nucleotides: TGTGCCACAACTCTATCTGACAGTCCTATAGTTAATGAAAAACTGTTTTTT. The encoded protein is CATTLSDSPIVNEKLFF.

This chain connects TRBV28 to TRBJ2-7; weak D call: TRBD2 (5 bases). This CDR3 is built from 15 residues. Germline V gives CDR1 MDHEN, CDR2 SYDVKM. V was clipped by 6 bases and J by 5 bases, with 20 bases between them. CDR3 sequence reads: CASSLTIYGSHEQYF. The DNA of the CDR3 is TGTGCCAGCAGCTTGACTATATACGGTTCTCACGAGCAGTACTTC.